Listed here is a single T cell receptor (beta chain). The antigen it binds to is not known. Base qualities are not at hand, and no much larger clone is one base apart. The source of the sample is a study of T cells after yellow fever vaccination (dated by TCRdb to between 2017 and 2020). At the level of the whole study: The SMART-Seq v4 Ultra Low Input RNA kit was used to prepare libraries from fractions with low cell numbers. Two healthy male donors made up the cohort, one aged 18 to 29 years and the other aged 30 to 40 years. Blood samples were taken at several timepoints before and after primary and secondary immunization, and bulk PBMC replicates and cell subsets were isolated. To follow T-cell clones before and after both primary and booster YFV17D yellow fever vaccination, bulk TCR alpha and beta repertoires underwent longitudinal sequencing. Results the study describes overall, beyond this receptor: Because abundant contaminating clonotypes from the bulk population could be contained in FACS-sorted repertoires, computational filtering was required. Most clones expanded after primary vaccination were re-detected after the booster (almost 97% of CD4 and 88% of CD8), suggesting broad memory maintenance. Compared with the primary T-cell response, the secondary T-cell response was faster but weaker, reaching its peak on day 5 rather than on day 15. A small share of clonotypes occurred in both CD4 and CD8 compartments, likely arising from convergent recombination. Because the study included only a couple of donors, the extent to which the findings can be generalized is limited.

Sequencing relied on an Illumina NovaSeq 6000. Synthesis of TCR cDNA relied on 5'RACE template switching, a step that introduced a universal primer site along with unique molecular identifiers. Priming of cDNA synthesis was performed from both the TCR alpha and TCR beta constant segments. Libraries were amplified in two PCR steps, with sample barcodes and sequencing adapters added in the second step. Sequencing of the libraries was done on either Illumina HiSeq 2500 (2x100 bp) or NovaSeq (2x150 bp). The original methods were these. Demultiplexing of reads and collapsing into UMI consensus sequences were performed with MIGEC, and V(D)J alignment was carried out with MiXCR. Vaccine-responding clonotypes were defined with edgeR using replicate PBMC samples, requiring FDR below 0.01 and a log2 fold change above 5 up to day 15. Each bulk clonotype received a CD4 or CD8 identity based on whether the sequenced CD4 or CD8 repertoire contained that clonotype at higher abundance. Through fastp at Q25 and MiXCR, TCRdb rebuilt clones from the public reads, retaining in-frame beta chains. Every entry covers one CDR3 protein and lists the most common genes and DNA from its rows. TCRdb, rather than the study authors, made the V and J calls. The sample table lists about 130,000 distinct CDR3 sequences, 8% to 10% of them with a count of one. The ten largest clones add up to under 40% of the sample.

According to the study, the label for this sample's treatment or condition signals: live attenuated yellow fever vaccine strain. A standard Ficoll-Paque protocol was used to isolate PBMCs from peripheral blood. Dynabeads CD4 and CD8 positive selection kits were used to isolate CD4 and CD8 T-cell fractions. TriZol was used to extract RNA from bulk PBMCs, from CD4 and CD8 fractions, and from dextramer-positive and dextramer-negative fractions. The V and J ends are trimmed by 3 bases and 3 bases, leaving 12 bases between them. The CDR3, cysteine through phenylalanine, is 15 amino acids long. Only CDR3 DNA is held: 45 bases, read in frame from base 1.

The sequence links TRBV12-3 or TRBV12-4 to TRBJ2-1; the D gene is perhaps TRBD2, from 6 matching bases. Sequencing used CD8+ T cells sorted from PBMCs, obtained on the day of the yellow fever booster vaccination. The receptor was derived from a young man who received the YFV17D yellow fever vaccine. The nucleotides are TGTGCCAGCAGTTTGAGCGGGTTCCGCTACAATGAGCAGTTCTTC. This sequence encodes CASSLSGFRYNEQFF.